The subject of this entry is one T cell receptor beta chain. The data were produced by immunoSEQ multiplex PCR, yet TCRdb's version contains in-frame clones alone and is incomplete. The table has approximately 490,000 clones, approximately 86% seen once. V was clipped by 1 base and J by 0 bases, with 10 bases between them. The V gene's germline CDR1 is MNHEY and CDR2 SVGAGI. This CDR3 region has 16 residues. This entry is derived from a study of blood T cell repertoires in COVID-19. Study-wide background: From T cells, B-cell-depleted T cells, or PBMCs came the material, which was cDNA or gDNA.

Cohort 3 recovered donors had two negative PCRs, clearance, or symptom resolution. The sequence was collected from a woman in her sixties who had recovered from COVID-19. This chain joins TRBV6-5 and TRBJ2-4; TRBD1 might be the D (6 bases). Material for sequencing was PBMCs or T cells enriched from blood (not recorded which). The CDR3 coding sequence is TGTGCCAGCAGTTACTTGGCCAGGGGAGCCAAAAACATTCAGTACTTC. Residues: CASSYLARGAKNIQYF.